These 4 T cell receptor beta chains came from one sample sequenced in a study of cytomegalovirus exposure and HLA in healthy donors. The primer mix had 60 Vbeta and 13 Jbeta primers. Profiled with immunoSEQ multiplex PCR; TCRdb holds only in-frame clones, not every one. The sample lists about 200,000 clones, roughly four fifths occurring once. Input material: PBMCs. These receptors were taken from a man between 18 and 29 years old in good health and CMV-seronegative.

The rearrangement joins TRBV7-3 to TRBJ2-2; TRBD2 is a possible D gene (6 bases). Germline V lookup: CDR1 SGHTA, CDR2 FQGTGA. Between the trimmed V and J ends, which lost 3 bases and 1 base, there was a span of 12 bases. This CDR3 has 16 amino acids. The CDR3 protein is CASSFAGLRNTGELFF. The CDR3 DNA sequence: TGTGCCAGCAGCTTCGCGGGACTGAGGAACACCGGGGAGCTGTTTTTT.

The rearrangement uses TRBV28 and TRBJ2-7; the D gene is possibly TRBD1 (6 bases). Germline V CDR1 and CDR2: MDHEN, SYDVKM. This CDR3 is built from 14 residues. V shed 8 bases and J shed 1 base, with 15 bases lying between them. The CDR3 DNA reads TGTGCCAGCGTGAAACAGGGTAGGTCCTACGAGCAGTACTTC. Translated, it gives CASVKQGRSYEQYF. The whole variable domain, filled in from reference TRBV28 and TRBJ2-7, reads DVKVTQSSRYLVKRTGEKVFLECVQDMDHENMFWYRQDPGLGLRLIYFSYDVKMKEKGDIPEGYSVSREKKERFSLILESASTNQTSMYLCASVKQGRSYEQYFGPGTRLTVT.

This clone came up a few times. The chain couples TRBV27 to TRBJ2-7, with TRBD1 identical over 9 bases. The CDR3 runs to 11 residues. Germline trimming cut 6 bases from V and 9 bases from J; bases unmatched to any gene: 3. CDR1 and CDR2 from the germline V gene are MNHEY and SMNVEV (reference sequence). This chain's CDR3 is CASRYRGLQYF. CDR3 bases: TGTGCCAGCAGATACAGGGGGCTGCAGTACTTC.

The chain couples TRBV29-1 to TRBJ2-1, with D tentatively TRBD2 (5 bases). Trimming pared 7 bases from V and 7 bases from J, leaving 14 bases between. The CDR3 loop spans 12 amino acids. CDR1 is SQVTM, CDR2 ANQGSEA, per germline. The CDR3 DNA reads as TGCAGCGGTGGCGGCAGACTAAATGAGCAGTTCTTC. This codes for CSGGGRLNEQFF.